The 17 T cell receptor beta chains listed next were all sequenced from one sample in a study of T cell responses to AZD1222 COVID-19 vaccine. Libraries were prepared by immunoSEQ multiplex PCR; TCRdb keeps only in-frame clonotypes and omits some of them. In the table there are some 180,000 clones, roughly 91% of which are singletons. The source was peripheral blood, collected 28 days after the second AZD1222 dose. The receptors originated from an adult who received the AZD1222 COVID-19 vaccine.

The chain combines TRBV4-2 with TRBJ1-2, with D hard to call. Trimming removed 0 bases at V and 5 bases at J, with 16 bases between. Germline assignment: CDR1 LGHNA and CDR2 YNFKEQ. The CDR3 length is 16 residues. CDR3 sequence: CASSQEGDGLGYGYTF. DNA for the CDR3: TGTGCCAGCAGCCAAGAGGGAGACGGTTTAGGATATGGCTACACCTTC.

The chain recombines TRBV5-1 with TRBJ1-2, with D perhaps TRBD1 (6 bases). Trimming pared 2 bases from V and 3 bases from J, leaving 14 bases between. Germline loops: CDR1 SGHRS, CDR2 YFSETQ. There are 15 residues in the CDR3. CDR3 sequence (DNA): TGCGCCAGCAGCTTTATAAGGGGGGGCTACTATGGCTACACCTTC. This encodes CASSFIRGGYYGYTF.

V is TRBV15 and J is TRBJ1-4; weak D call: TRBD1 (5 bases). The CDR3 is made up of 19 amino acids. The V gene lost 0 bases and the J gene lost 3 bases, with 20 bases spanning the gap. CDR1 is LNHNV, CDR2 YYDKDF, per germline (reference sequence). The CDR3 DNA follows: TGTGCCACCAGCAGAGATAATTTGCGGATCAGGGTACCTAATGAAAAACTGTTTTTT. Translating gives CATSRDNLRIRVPNEKLFF.

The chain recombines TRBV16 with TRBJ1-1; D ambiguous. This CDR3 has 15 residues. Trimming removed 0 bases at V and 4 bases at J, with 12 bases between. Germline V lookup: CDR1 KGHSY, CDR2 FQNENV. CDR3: CASSQSAGWGTEAFF. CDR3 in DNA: TGTGCCAGCAGCCAATCGGCGGGATGGGGCACTGAAGCTTTCTTT.

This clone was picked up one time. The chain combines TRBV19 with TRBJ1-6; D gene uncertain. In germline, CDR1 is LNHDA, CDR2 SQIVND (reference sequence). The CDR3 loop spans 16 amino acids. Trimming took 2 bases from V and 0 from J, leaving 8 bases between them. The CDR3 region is CASSITGSSYNSPLHF. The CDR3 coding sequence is TGTGCCAGTAGTATAACGGGTAGCTCCTATAATTCACCCCTCCACTTT.

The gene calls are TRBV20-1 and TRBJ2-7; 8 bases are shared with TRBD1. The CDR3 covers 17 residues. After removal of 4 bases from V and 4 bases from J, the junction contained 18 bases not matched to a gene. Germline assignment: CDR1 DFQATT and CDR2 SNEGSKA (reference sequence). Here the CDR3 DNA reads TGCAGTGCTATTGACAGGGGCCGCTCAACCATGACTTACGAGCAGTACTTC. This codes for CSAIDRGRSTMTYEQYF.

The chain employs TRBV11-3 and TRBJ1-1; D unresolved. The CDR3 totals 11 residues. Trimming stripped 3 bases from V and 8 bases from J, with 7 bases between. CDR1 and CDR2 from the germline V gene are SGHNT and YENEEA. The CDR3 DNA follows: TGTGCCAGCAGCTTTATCAGGGAAGCTTTCTTT. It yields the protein CASSFIREAFF.

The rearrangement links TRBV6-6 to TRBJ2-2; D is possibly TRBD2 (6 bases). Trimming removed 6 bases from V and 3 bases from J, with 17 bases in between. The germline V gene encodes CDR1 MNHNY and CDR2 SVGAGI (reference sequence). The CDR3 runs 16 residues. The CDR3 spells CASRVSTRGYTGELFF. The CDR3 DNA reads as TGTGCCAGCAGGGTGTCGACTAGGGGATACACCGGGGAGCTGTTTTTT.

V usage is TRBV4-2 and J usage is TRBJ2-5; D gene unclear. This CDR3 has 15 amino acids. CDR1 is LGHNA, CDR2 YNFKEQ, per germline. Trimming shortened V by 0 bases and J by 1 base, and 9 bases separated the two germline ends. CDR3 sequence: CASSQEVVGQETQYF. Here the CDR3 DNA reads TGTGCCAGCAGCCAAGAGGTCGTGGGCCAAGAGACCCAGTACTTC.

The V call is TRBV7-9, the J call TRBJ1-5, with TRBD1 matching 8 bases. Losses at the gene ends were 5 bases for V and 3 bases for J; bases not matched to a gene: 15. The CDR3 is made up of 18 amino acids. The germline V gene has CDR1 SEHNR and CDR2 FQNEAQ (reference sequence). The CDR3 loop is CASSTTGPQGANNQPQHF. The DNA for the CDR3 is TGTGCCAGCAGCACAACCGGGCCGCAGGGGGCTAACAATCAGCCCCAGCATTTT.

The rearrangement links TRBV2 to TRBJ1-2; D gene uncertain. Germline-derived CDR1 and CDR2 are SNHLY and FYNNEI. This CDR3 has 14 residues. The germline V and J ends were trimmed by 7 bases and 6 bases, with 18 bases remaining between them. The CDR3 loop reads CASIRTETLDGYTF. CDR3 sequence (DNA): TGTGCCAGCATCCGGACGGAGACCCTAGATGGCTACACCTTC.

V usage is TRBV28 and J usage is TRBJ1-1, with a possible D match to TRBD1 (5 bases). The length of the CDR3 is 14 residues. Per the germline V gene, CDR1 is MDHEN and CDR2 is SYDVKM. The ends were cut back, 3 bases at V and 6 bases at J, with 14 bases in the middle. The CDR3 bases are TGTGCCAGCAGTTTCATCGTACAGGCCCCTGAAGCTTTCTTT. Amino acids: CASSFIVQAPEAFF.

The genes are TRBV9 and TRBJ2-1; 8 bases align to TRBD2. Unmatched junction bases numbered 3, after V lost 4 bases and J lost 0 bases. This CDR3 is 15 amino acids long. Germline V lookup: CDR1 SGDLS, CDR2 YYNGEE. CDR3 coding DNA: TGTGCCAGCAGCCCAAGCGGGAGCTCCTACAATGAGCAGTTCTTC. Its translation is CASSPSGSSYNEQFF.

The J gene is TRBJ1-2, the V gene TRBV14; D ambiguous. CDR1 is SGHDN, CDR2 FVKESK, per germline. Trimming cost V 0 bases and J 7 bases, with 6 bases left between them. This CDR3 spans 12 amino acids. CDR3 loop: CASSQEPGGYTF. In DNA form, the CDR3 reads TGTGCCAGCAGCCAAGAACCCGGTGGCTACACCTTC.

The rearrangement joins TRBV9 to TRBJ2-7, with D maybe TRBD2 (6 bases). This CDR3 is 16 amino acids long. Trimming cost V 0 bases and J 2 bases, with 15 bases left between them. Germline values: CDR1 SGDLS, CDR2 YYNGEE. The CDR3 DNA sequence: TGTGCCAGCAGCGTAGATACGGGAGAGGGGACCTACGAGCAGTACTTC. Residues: CASSVDTGEGTYEQYF.

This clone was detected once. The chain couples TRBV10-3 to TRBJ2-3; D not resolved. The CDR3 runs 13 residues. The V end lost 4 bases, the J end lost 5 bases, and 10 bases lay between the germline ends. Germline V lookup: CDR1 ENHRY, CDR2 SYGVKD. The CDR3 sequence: CAISVLSIDTQYF. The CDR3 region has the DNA TGTGCCATCAGTGTCCTCTCGATAGATACGCAGTATTTT.

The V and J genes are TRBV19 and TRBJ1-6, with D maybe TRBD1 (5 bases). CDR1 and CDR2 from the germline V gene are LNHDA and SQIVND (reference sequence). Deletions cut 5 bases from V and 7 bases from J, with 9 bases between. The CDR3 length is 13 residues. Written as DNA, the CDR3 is TGTGCCAGTAGTGGAACAGGAAATTCACCCCTCCACTTT. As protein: CASSGTGNSPLHF. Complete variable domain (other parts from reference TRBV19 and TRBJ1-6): DGGITQSPKYLFRKEGQNVTLSCEQNLNHDAMYWYRQDPGQGLRLIYYSQIVNDFQKGDIAEGYSVSREKKESFPLTVTSAQKNPTAFYLCASSGTGNSPLHFGNGTRLTVT.